These T cell receptor beta chains were read from a single sample in a study of response to subunit inactivated influenza vaccine. MiXCR was run by TCRdb on the RT-PCR reads, yielding one entry per CDR3 protein. This table holds 600,000 to 700,000 distinct CDR3 sequences, 12% to 15% found once. The specimen was PBMCs from blood, collected less than 15 days before vaccination. Receptors were obtained from a man between 50 and 59 years old who received an inactivated influenza vaccine. CDR3s include the opening cysteine and the closing phenylalanine or tryptophan. The D gene is left open where the match is weak. The listing skips clone size in some rows; elsewhere it reads once, few, many or a size class.

V gene: TRBV28
J gene: TRBJ1-5
D gene: TRBD1
clone size: many
CDR3 protein: CASSGAGTGKHQPQHF
CDR3 DNA: TGTGCCAGCAGTGGCGCCGGGACAGGGAAGCATCAGCCCCAGCATTTT

V gene: TRBV7-9
J gene: TRBJ2-1
D gene: NA
clone size: NA
CDR3 protein: CASSHGPWLLSANEQFF
CDR3 DNA: TGTGCCAGCAGTCATGGGCCGTGGCTCTTATCGGCAAATGAGCAGTTCTTC

V gene: TRBV4-1
J gene: TRBJ2-7
D gene: TRBD1
clone size: few
CDR3 protein: CASSQGQGVPYEQYF
CDR3 DNA: TGCGCCAGCAGCCAAGGACAGGGGGTCCCCTACGAGCAGTACTTC

V gene: TRBV30
J gene: TRBJ2-7
D gene: TRBD2
clone size: NA
CDR3 protein: CAWRAGGPYKQYF
CDR3 DNA: TGTGCCTGGCGAGCGGGAGGGCCCTACAAGCAGTACTTC

V gene: TRBV29-1
J gene: TRBJ2-5
D gene: TRBD2
clone size: few
CDR3 protein: CSAGEGETQYF
CDR3 DNA: TGCAGCGCCGGGGAGGGAGAGACCCAGTACTTC

V gene: TRBV5-1
J gene: TRBJ1-1
D gene: TRBD1
clone size: NA
CDR3 protein: CASSFMWTGGNTEAFF
CDR3 DNA: TGCGCCAGCAGCTTTATGTGGACAGGGGGTAACACTGAAGCTTTCTTT

V gene: TRBV5-1
J gene: TRBJ2-7
D gene: NA
clone size: NA
CDR3 protein: CASSWAFPTGGYEQYF
CDR3 DNA: TGCGCCAGCAGCTGGGCCTTTCCGACAGGAGGATACGAGCAGTACTTC

V gene: TRBV20-1
J gene: TRBJ2-5
D gene: NA
clone size: NA
CDR3 protein: CSACLGQGKTQYF
CDR3 DNA: TGCAGTGCCTGCCTCGGGCAGGGAAAGACCCAGTACTTC

V gene: TRBV29-1
J gene: TRBJ1-1
D gene: NA
clone size: few
CDR3 protein: CSVQGSGNTEAFF
CDR3 DNA: TGCAGCGTTCAGGGGTCCGGGAACACTGAAGCTTTCTTT

V gene: TRBV5-1
J gene: TRBJ2-1
D gene: TRBD2
clone size: few
CDR3 protein: CASSLGTSGGREQFF
CDR3 DNA: TGCGCCAGCAGTCTCGGTACTAGCGGGGGGCGGGAGCAGTTCTTC

V gene: TRBV30
J gene: TRBJ2-7
D gene: TRBD2
clone size: NA
CDR3 protein: CAWSRSGGTYEQYF
CDR3 DNA: TGTGCCTGGAGTAGGAGCGGGGGGACCTACGAGCAGTACTTC

V gene: TRBV30
J gene: TRBJ1-1
D gene: NA
clone size: NA
CDR3 protein: CALKGLNTEAFF
CDR3 DNA: TGTGCCCTGAAGGGACTGAACACTGAAGCTTTCTTT

V gene: TRBV4-1
J gene: TRBJ2-1
D gene: NA
clone size: many
CDR3 protein: CASRGGASSSYNEQFF
CDR3 DNA: TGCGCCAGCAGGGGGGGGGCCAGCAGCTCCTACAATGAGCAGTTCTTC